These T cell receptor beta chains were read from a single sample in a study of blood T cell repertoires in COVID-19. Profiling relied on immunoSEQ multiplex PCR, and the TCRdb table lists in-frame clones only, not all of them. The data hold around 310,000 clones, with around nine tenths observed a single time. The sample consisted of PBMCs or T cells enriched from blood (not recorded which). The receptors were sampled from a woman between 25 and 40 years old who had recovered from COVID-19. Each CDR3 is given with its conserved first and last residue. Each record gives: V gene, J gene, D gene, clone size, CDR3 protein, CDR3 DNA. D genes are given only for firm matches. Rows give clone size only sometimes, using once, few, many, or a class for an expanded clone.

>TRBV6-5|TRBJ2-1|TRBD1|NA
CASSLMDRVNNEQFF
TGTGCCAGCAGTTTAATGGACAGGGTCAACAATGAGCAGTTCTTC
>TRBV5-8|TRBJ2-3|NA|NA
CASSLLAPSTDTQYF
TGTGCCAGCAGCTTATTAGCGCCTAGCACAGATACGCAGTATTTT
>TRBV4-2|TRBJ2-7|TRBD1|NA
CASSQAGGFNYEQYF
TGTGCCAGCAGCCAAGCAGGGGGTTTCAACTACGAGCAGTACTTC
>TRBV9|TRBJ1-1|NA|once
CASSPGATEMNTEAFF
TGTGCCAGCAGCCCAGGTGCGACCGAAATGAACACTGAAGCTTTCTTT
>TRBV5-1|TRBJ2-1|TRBD2|once
CASSSLAGAYNEQFF
TGCGCCAGCAGCTCCCTCGCGGGAGCCTACAATGAGCAGTTCTTC
>TRBV6-2/TRBV6-3|TRBJ1-1|NA|NA
CASSYSRGEAFF
TGTGCCAGCAGTTACAGCCGGGGTGAAGCTTTCTTT
>TRBV7-3|TRBJ2-1|NA|NA
CASSLIQGLDEQFF
TGTGCCAGCAGCTTAATCCAGGGTTTGGATGAGCAGTTCTTC
>TRBV7-9|TRBJ2-4|TRBD1|NA
CASSLGQGKNIQYF
TGTGCCAGCAGCTTAGGACAGGGGAAAAACATTCAGTACTTC
>TRBV6-5|TRBJ1-2|TRBD1|NA
CASSYVSGTGGRGYTF
TGTGCCAGCAGTTACGTCTCTGGGACAGGCGGCCGCGGCTACACCTTC
>TRBV7-8|TRBJ2-7|NA|NA
CASSLSLYEQYF
TGTGCCAGCAGCTTAAGCCTCTACGAGCAGTACTTC
>TRBV6-2/TRBV6-3|TRBJ2-1|TRBD2|NA
CASSRAGTSGSFGNEQFF
TGTGCCAGCAGTAGGGCCGGGACTAGCGGGAGTTTTGGCAATGAGCAGTTCTTC
>TRBV3-1/TRBV3-2|TRBJ1-4|TRBD1|NA
CASSHPGQGPGNEKLFF
TGTGCCAGCAGCCACCCGGGACAGGGGCCCGGGAATGAAAAACTGTTTTTT
>TRBV5-1|TRBJ2-7|TRBD1|NA
CASTRGQGGHEQYF
TGCGCCAGCACCCGAGGACAGGGTGGGCACGAGCAGTACTTC
>TRBV5-1|TRBJ2-5|TRBD1|once
CASSRTGPNQETQYF
TGCGCCAGCAGCCGGACAGGCCCAAACCAAGAGACCCAGTACTTC
>TRBV5-1|TRBJ2-2|NA|once
CASSLAGSGGELFF
TGCGCCAGCAGCTTGGCAGGGTCTGGCGGGGAGCTGTTTTTT
>TRBV6-5|TRBJ1-6|NA|NA
CASTLTAGANSPLHF
TGTGCCAGCACCCTGACCGCGGGGGCGAATTCACCCCTCCACTTT
>TRBV7-9|TRBJ1-1|NA|NA
CASSLAPGTEAFF
TGTGCCAGCAGCTTAGCGCCGGGGACTGAAGCTTTCTTT
>TRBV6-5|TRBJ2-7|TRBD1|once
CASSYSGTGQAYEQYF
TGTGCCAGCAGTTACTCCGGGACAGGGCAAGCCTACGAGCAGTACTTC
>TRBV10-1|TRBJ1-4|TRBD1|NA
CASSMDRENEKLFF
TGCGCCAGCAGTATGGACAGGGAGAATGAAAAACTGTTTTTT
>TRBV7-9|TRBJ2-3|TRBD1|NA
CASSQGTGRKTDTQYF
TGTGCCAGCAGCCAAGGGACAGGGAGGAAGACAGATACGCAGTATTTT
>TRBV6-5|TRBJ2-2|TRBD1|NA
CASSRGQGPGELFF
TGTGCCAGCAGTAGGGGACAGGGGCCCGGGGAGCTGTTTTTT
>TRBV10-3|TRBJ2-7|TRBD1|NA
CATGAGQGGEQYF
TGTGCCACCGGGGCGGGACAGGGGGGAGAGCAGTACTTC
>TRBV7-2|TRBJ1-3|NA|NA
CASSLNLPGNTIYF
TGTGCCAGCAGCTTAAATCTCCCTGGAAACACCATATATTTT
>TRBV3-1/TRBV3-2|TRBJ1-2|TRBD1|NA
CASSQDRYRGLKGYTF
TGTGCCAGCAGCCAAGACCGCTATAGGGGGCTGAAAGGCTACACCTTC
>TRBV4-3|TRBJ1-4|NA|NA
CASSPGQSTNEKLFF
TGCGCCAGCAGCCCTGGACAGTCAACTAATGAAAAACTGTTTTTT
>TRBV30|TRBJ1-2|NA|NA
CAWSPLYGYTF
TGTGCCTGGAGCCCACTCTATGGCTACACCTTC
>TRBV9|TRBJ1-5|NA|NA
CASGGATSNQPQHF
TGTGCCAGCGGGGGGGCGACAAGCAATCAGCCCCAGCATTTT
>TRBV5-1|TRBJ1-2|NA|NA
CASSLVAEYYGYTF
TGCGCCAGCAGCTTGGTGGCAGAATACTATGGCTACACCTTC
>TRBV12-3/TRBV12-4|TRBJ1-1|NA|NA
CASSLTGFSEAFF
TGTGCCAGCAGTTTAACGGGGTTTTCTGAAGCTTTCTTT
>TRBV19|TRBJ1-1|NA|NA
CASSLRGGQSNTEAFF
TGTGCCAGTAGCCTCCGCGGTGGACAGTCGAACACTGAAGCTTTCTTT
>TRBV4-3|TRBJ2-2|TRBD1|NA
CASSQHRPGQGHTGELFF
TGCGCCAGCAGCCAACACCGCCCGGGACAGGGGCACACCGGGGAGCTGTTTTTT
>TRBV18|TRBJ1-5|NA|once
CASSPSGQTVNQPQHF
TGTGCCAGCTCACCATCCGGACAGACAGTCAATCAGCCCCAGCATTTT
>TRBV28|TRBJ2-1|NA|NA
CASREARSISYNEQFF
TGTGCCAGCAGGGAAGCGCGGTCTATTTCCTACAATGAGCAGTTCTTC
>TRBV27|TRBJ1-4|NA|NA
CASSSGTMGEKLFF
TGTGCCAGCAGTTCCGGGACAATGGGTGAAAAACTGTTTTTT
>TRBV5-4|TRBJ1-1|TRBD1|few
CASNRGVNTEAFF
TGTGCCAGCAACAGGGGAGTGAACACTGAAGCTTTCTTT
>TRBV30|TRBJ2-3|NA|NA
CAWTVGLTGTDTQYF
TGTGCCTGGACCGTCGGTTTAACGGGGACAGATACGCAGTATTTT
>TRBV4-3|TRBJ2-1|NA|NA
CASSQTFAGSYNEQFF
TGCGCCAGCAGCCAGACCTTCGCGGGGTCCTACAATGAGCAGTTCTTC
>TRBV6-2/TRBV6-3|TRBJ2-1|TRBD2|NA
CASSYSLAGVNNEQFF
TGTGCCAGCAGTTATTCTTTAGCGGGAGTGAACAATGAGCAGTTCTTC
>TRBV7-9|TRBJ2-1|NA|few
CASSLAALSGVVVVDEQFF
TGTGCCAGCAGCTTAGCCGCCCTTTCGGGGGTCGTTGTGGTGGATGAGCAGTTCTTC
>TRBV19|TRBJ1-3|NA|NA
CASSIVQGAGNTIYF
TGTGCCAGTAGTATCGTTCAAGGAGCTGGAAACACCATATATTTT
>TRBV28|TRBJ1-1|TRBD1|NA
CASSLQGGTEAFF
TGTGCCAGCAGCCTACAGGGGGGGACTGAAGCTTTCTTT
>TRBV4-1|TRBJ2-7|NA|NA
CASSQGLGPGASYEQYF
TGCGCCAGCAGCCAAGGCCTAGGGCCGGGAGCATCCTACGAGCAGTACTTC
>TRBV5-6|TRBJ1-2|TRBD1|NA
CASNQPGQGWGYTF
TGTGCCAGCAATCAGCCGGGACAGGGGTGGGGCTACACCTTC
>TRBV6-4|TRBJ1-5|TRBD1|NA
CARGQGDQPQHF
TGTGCCAGGGGACAGGGGGATCAGCCCCAGCATTTT
>TRBV28|TRBJ2-7|TRBD1|NA
CASSSLRDSISYEQYF
TGTGCCAGCAGTTCGCTCCGGGACAGTATCTCCTACGAGCAGTACTTC